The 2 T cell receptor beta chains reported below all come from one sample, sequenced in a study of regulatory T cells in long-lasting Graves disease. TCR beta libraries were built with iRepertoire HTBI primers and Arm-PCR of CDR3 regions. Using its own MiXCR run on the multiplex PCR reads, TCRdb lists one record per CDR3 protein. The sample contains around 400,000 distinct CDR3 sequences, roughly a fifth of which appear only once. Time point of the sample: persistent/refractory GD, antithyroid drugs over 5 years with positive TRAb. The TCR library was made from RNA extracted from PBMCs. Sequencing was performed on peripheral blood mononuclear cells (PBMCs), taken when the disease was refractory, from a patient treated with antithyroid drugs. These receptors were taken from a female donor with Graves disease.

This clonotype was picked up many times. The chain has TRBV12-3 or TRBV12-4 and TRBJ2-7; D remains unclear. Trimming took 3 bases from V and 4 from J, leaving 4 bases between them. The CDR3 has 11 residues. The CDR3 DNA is TGTGCCAGCAGTTTCGCTTACGAGCAGTACTTC. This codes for CASSFAYEQYF.

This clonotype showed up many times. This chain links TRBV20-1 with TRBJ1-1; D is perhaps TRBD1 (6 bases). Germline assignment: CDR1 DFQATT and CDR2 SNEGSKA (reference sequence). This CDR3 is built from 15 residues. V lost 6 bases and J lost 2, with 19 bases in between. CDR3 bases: TGCAGTGCCCCGCTTCCGGGACACTTAAACACTGAAGCTTTCTTT. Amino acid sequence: CSAPLPGHLNTEAFF.